Listed below are T cell receptor beta chains from one sample, sequenced in a study of shared clonotypes between healthy human individuals. The method was immunoSEQ multiplex PCR; TCRdb's version includes in-frame clones alone and lacks a portion of them. Of approximately 700,000 clones listed, 60% to 75% are singletons. Sequences were obtained from memory CD4+ T cells sorted from blood. These receptor sequences come from a woman in her twenties or thirties in good health. Both conserved end residues are part of each CDR3. A D gene is named only where the DNA matches it firmly. Clone size is not always given. Where it is, it says once, few, many or a class for expanded clones.

J gene,V gene,clone size,D gene,CDR3 DNA,CDR3 protein
TRBJ2-2,TRBV7-2,.,.,TGTGCCAGCAGCTTAAGGCAGGGGGGGACCGGGGAGCTGTTTTTT,CASSLRQGGTGELFF
TRBJ2-7,TRBV7-9,.,.,TGTGCCAGCAGCCCTTCGTTGGCCCTAAGCGAGCAGTACTTC,CASSPSLALSEQYF
TRBJ2-5,TRBV2,.,TRBD1,TGTGCCAGCAGCCAAGACAGGGGATCAATTTATCCCCAGTACTTC,CASSQDRGSIYPQYF
TRBJ2-7,TRBV6-1,few,TRBD2,TGTGCCAGCAGTGAATATGGGAGCGGGAATACGTACGAGCAGTACTTC,CASSEYGSGNTYEQYF
TRBJ1-2,TRBV28,.,TRBD1,TGTGCCAGCAGTTCCGGACAGGGTGGCTACACCTTC,CASSSGQGGYTF
TRBJ2-7,TRBV28,.,TRBD2,TGTGCCAGCAGATTTAGCGGGAGTAGAGACGAGCAGTACTTC,CASRFSGSRDEQYF
TRBJ2-5,TRBV7-2,.,.,TGTGCCAGCAGCTTCAAGGGTGTAGAGACCCAGTACTTC,CASSFKGVETQYF
TRBJ2-3,TRBV28,.,TRBD2,TGTGCCAGCAGAGTACTAGCGGGATCACGAACGCAGTATTTT,CASRVLAGSRTQYF
TRBJ2-7,TRBV9,.,TRBD2,TGTGCCAGCAGCTCCGGGACTAGCTTTGAGCAGTACTTC,CASSSGTSFEQYF
TRBJ1-1,TRBV20-1,few,.,TGCAGTGCTAGGTCTGGGCAAGAAGCTTTCTTT,CSARSGQEAFF
TRBJ2-3,TRBV6-6,.,.,TGTGCCAGCAGGGAAGAGGGGAAGTACACAGATACGCAGTATTTT,CASREEGKYTDTQYF
TRBJ2-1,TRBV5-1,.,TRBD2,TGCGCCAGCAGAATCCTAGCGGTTGACAATGAGCAGTTCTTC,CASRILAVDNEQFF
TRBJ2-3,TRBV19,.,.,TGTGCCAGTAGTTCTAGGGTCAGTACAGATACGCAGTATTTT,CASSSRVSTDTQYF
TRBJ2-7,TRBV5-1,.,.,TGCGCCAGCAGCTTGAGACGTGACGAGCAGTACTTC,CASSLRRDEQYF
TRBJ1-1,TRBV19,.,TRBD1,TGTGCCAGTAGTTGGACAGGCTTTAACACTGAAGCTTTCTTT,CASSWTGFNTEAFF
TRBJ2-7,TRBV4-2,once,.,TGTGCCAGCAGCTTCCCCGGAGCCGACTCTAGAGAGCAGTACTTC,CASSFPGADSREQYF
TRBJ1-3,TRBV5-4,.,.,TGTGCCAGCAGCTCCTCGGGATGGGGAAGCTCTGGAAACACCATATATTTT,CASSSSGWGSSGNTIYF
TRBJ1-2,TRBV28,few,TRBD1,TGTGCCAGCAGTTTCCCCCTGGGGACAGGGGCCAGTAACTATGGCTACACCTTC,CASSFPLGTGASNYGYTF
TRBJ2-3,TRBV27,once,TRBD2,TGTGCCAGCGTTTCCCTAGCGGATAGCACAGATACGCAGTATTTT,CASVSLADSTDTQYF
TRBJ2-5,TRBV27,.,.,TGTGCCAGCAGTTTGAGGACTCCCAGAGTGTCATACCAAGAGACCCAGTACTTC,CASSLRTPRVSYQETQYF
TRBJ2-5,TRBV27,.,.,TGTGCCAGCAGTTTATACAAGGGACAAGAGACCCAGTACTTC,CASSLYKGQETQYF
TRBJ2-7,TRBV4-1,.,TRBD2,TGCGCCAGCAGCCAAGAAGAGCGGGAGCCGCGGAACGAGCAGTACTTC,CASSQEEREPRNEQYF
TRBJ2-2,TRBV7-9,.,.,TGTGCCAGCAGCTTTTCGTCCCCTTTCGAGGGACAGAACACCGGGGAGCTGTTTTTT,CASSFSSPFEGQNTGELFF
TRBJ2-5,TRBV20-1,.,.,TGCAGCGGAGGCCAAGAGACCCAGTACTTC,CSGGQETQYF
TRBJ1-1,TRBV29-1,once,.,TGCAGCGTTGAAACAGGATTGAGGACTGAAGCTTTCTTT,CSVETGLRTEAFF
TRBJ2-3,TRBV2,once,.,TGTGCCGCAGACGGGGATACGCAGTATTTT,CAADGDTQYF
TRBJ2-1,TRBV19,.,TRBD1,TGTGCCAGTAGCCCAGGGGGAGATAACGAGCAGTTCTTC,CASSPGGDNEQFF
TRBJ2-1,TRBV28,.,.,TGTGCCAGCAGTTCACACAGGGGAGGGGATGAGCAGTTCTTC,CASSSHRGGDEQFF
TRBJ2-3,TRBV30,.,.,TGTGCCTGGAGGGCCTATACAGATACGCAGTATTTT,CAWRAYTDTQYF
TRBJ2-1,TRBV10-3,.,TRBD2,TGTGCCATCAGGGACCACACTAGCGGGGGACACAATGAGCAGTTCTTC,CAIRDHTSGGHNEQFF
TRBJ2-5,TRBV2,once,TRBD2,TGTGCCAGCGCCTCTAGCGGGAGGGGTGGGGAGACCCAGTACTTC,CASASSGRGGETQYF
TRBJ2-7,TRBV6-5,.,.,TGTGCCAGCAGTTTCCGAGGCAGCCAGAATTCCTACGAGCAGTACTTC,CASSFRGSQNSYEQYF
TRBJ1-3,TRBV19,once,TRBD1,TGTGCCAGTGGGGCGACAGGGGGCACGGTAAAAGAGGAGGACACCATATATTTT,CASGATGGTVKEEDTIYF
TRBJ1-3,TRBV2,.,.,TGTGCCAGCAGTGTGGCAGCCTCTGGAAACACCATATATTTT,CASSVAASGNTIYF
TRBJ2-3,TRBV5-6,.,TRBD1,TGTGCCAGCCGCTTGGACAGGCGCACAGATACGCAGTATTTT,CASRLDRRTDTQYF
TRBJ2-1,TRBV11-2,once,TRBD2,TGTGCCAGCAGCTTCCCCAGAGGGGGAGCGGGACTAGGTACGAATGAGCAGTTCTTC,CASSFPRGGAGLGTNEQFF
TRBJ2-5,TRBV14,.,.,TGTGCCAGCAGCCCATCATGGGAGACCCAGTACTTC,CASSPSWETQYF
TRBJ1-1,TRBV19,.,.,TGTGCCAGTAACGAGATAATGAACACTGAAGCTTTCTTT,CASNEIMNTEAFF
TRBJ1-1,TRBV5-4,many,.,TGTGCCAGCAGCTTCGGCAGGAACACTGAAGCTTTCTTT,CASSFGRNTEAFF
TRBJ2-7,TRBV2,.,.,TGTGCCAGCAGTTTGAGTTCCGCCACCGAGCAGTACTTC,CASSLSSATEQYF
TRBJ2-7,TRBV5-1,.,TRBD1,TGCGCCAGCAGCGAGGGGACAGCCACCTACGAGCAGTACTTC,CASSEGTATYEQYF
TRBJ2-5,TRBV5-1,.,TRBD2,TGCGCCAGTCGGGAGGATGGAGAGACCCAGTACTTC,CASREDGETQYF
TRBJ1-1,TRBV7-9,many,.,TGTGCCAGCAGCTTAATGCAGGGGAACACTGAAGCTTTCTTT,CASSLMQGNTEAFF
TRBJ2-3,TRBV28,.,.,TGTGCCAGCAGTTCGATGGACGGCCAGGCCTCATCCCCCCCAGATACGCAGTATTTT,CASSSMDGQASSPPDTQYF
TRBJ2-6,TRBV14,once,.,TGTGCCAGCAGCCATACGGAGGGGGCCAACGTCCTGACTTTC,CASSHTEGANVLTF
TRBJ1-5,TRBV28,.,TRBD1,TGTGCCAGCAGTTTGTCGGACAGGGGAAGCAGCAATCAGCCCCAGCATTTT,CASSLSDRGSSNQPQHF
TRBJ2-1,TRBV7-2,.,.,TGTGCCAGCAGCCCGCCGACTAGAAATGAGCAGTTCTTC,CASSPPTRNEQFF
TRBJ2-3,TRBV19,.,.,TGTGCCAGTAGTTATTGGGCGGGTCTCACAGATACGCAGTATTTT,CASSYWAGLTDTQYF
TRBJ1-1,TRBV5-6,.,.,TGTGCCAGCAGCTTGAGCCTCCGAAACACTGAAGCTTTCTTT,CASSLSLRNTEAFF
TRBJ2-2,TRBV30,.,TRBD2,TGTGCCTGGACTAGGGGACTAGCGGGAGCTACCGGGGAGCTGTTTTTT,CAWTRGLAGATGELFF
TRBJ1-4,TRBV30,few,.,TGTGCCTGGAGTATCCGATGGAATGAAAAACTGTTTTTT,CAWSIRWNEKLFF
TRBJ2-7,TRBV10-2,few,TRBD2,TGCGCCAGCAGTGGTAGTTCGGGACTACCCTACGAGCAGTACTTC,CASSGSSGLPYEQYF
TRBJ2-7,TRBV6-1,once,.,TGTGCCAGCAGTGAAGCGGGGAAGTACGAGCAGTACTTC,CASSEAGKYEQYF
TRBJ2-5,TRBV11-2,.,.,TGTGCCAGCCAATTCAATAGAGAGGAGACCCAGTACTTC,CASQFNREETQYF
TRBJ2-5,TRBV5-6,.,.,TGTGCCAGCAGCTTAATCCCCCAGGGCGGGTGGGAGACCCAGTACTTC,CASSLIPQGGWETQYF
TRBJ2-7,TRBV5-1,.,.,TGCGCCAGCTCTTTTGGCGCGGGTGGTTACGAGCAGTACTTC,CASSFGAGGYEQYF
TRBJ1-4,TRBV9,.,.,TGTGCCAGCAGCGTAGAGGTCAGGGCCGAAAAACTGTTTTTT,CASSVEVRAEKLFF
TRBJ2-7,TRBV5-1,.,.,TGCGCCAGCGCAATGGGGACTGCAACCTACGAGCAGTACTTC,CASAMGTATYEQYF
TRBJ1-2,TRBV28,.,.,TGTGCCAGCACCGGGGGACTGAACGGCTACACCTTC,CASTGGLNGYTF